This T cell receptor (beta chain) was sequenced during a study of response to subunit inactivated influenza vaccine. With respect to this clonotype: No antigen is known for it.

There are 14 residues in the CDR3. V lost 1 base to trimming and J lost 7 bases; unmatched junction nucleotides: 6. Germline loops: CDR1 SGHVS, CDR2 FNYEAQ. Each CDR3 protein is one row after TCRdb ran MiXCR on the RT-PCR reads. Altogether around 570,000 distinct CDR3 sequences are present, roughly 10% being singletons, with the ten largest covering about 11%. Regarding the study as a whole: Authors suggested seasonal influenza vaccinations each recruit few new T cells.

A further study also used this sample, focusing on T cells expressing NK-cell markers. That report adds: It was by 5'RACE template switching with UMIs that TCR beta cDNA was made. Obtained from sorted CD3+CD56+NKG2C+, CD3+CD56+NKG2C- and CD3+CD56-NKG2C+ T cells were the TCR beta repertoires. The study found dominant NKG2C+ clonotypes at roughly 1.0-7.0% of CD8+ T cells in several donors. A handful of donors likewise had their CD3+CD56-NKG2C+ fraction led by these clonotypes.

The specimen was PBMCs from blood, collected on the day of vaccination. This clonotype was obtained from a man in his forties or fifties who received an inactivated influenza vaccine. The chain has TRBV7-6 and TRBJ2-7; 8 bases are a match to TRBD1. This CDR3 reads CASSLGRGRQEQYF. As DNA, the CDR3 is TGTGCCAGCAGCTTAGGCAGGGGGCGTCAAGAGCAGTACTTC. The complete variable domain, with remaining parts taken from reference TRBV7-6 and TRBJ2-7, reads GAGVSQSPRYKVTKRGQDVALRCDPISGHVSLYWYRQALGQGPEFLTYFNYEAQQDKSGLPNDRFSAERPEGSISTLTIQRTEQRDSAMYRCASSLGRGRQEQYFGPGTRLTVT.